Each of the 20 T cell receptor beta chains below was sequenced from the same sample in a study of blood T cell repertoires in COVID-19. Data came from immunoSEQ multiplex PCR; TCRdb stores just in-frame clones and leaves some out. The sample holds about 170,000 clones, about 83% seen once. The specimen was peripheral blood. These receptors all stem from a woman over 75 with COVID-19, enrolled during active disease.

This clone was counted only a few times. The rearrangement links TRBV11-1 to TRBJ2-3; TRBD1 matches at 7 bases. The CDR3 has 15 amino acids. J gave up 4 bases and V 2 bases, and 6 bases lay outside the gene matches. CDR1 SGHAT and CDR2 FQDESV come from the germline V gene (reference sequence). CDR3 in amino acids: CASSLIVQGADTQYF. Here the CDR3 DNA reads TGTGCCAGCAGCTTAATAGTGCAGGGGGCAGATACGCAGTATTTT.

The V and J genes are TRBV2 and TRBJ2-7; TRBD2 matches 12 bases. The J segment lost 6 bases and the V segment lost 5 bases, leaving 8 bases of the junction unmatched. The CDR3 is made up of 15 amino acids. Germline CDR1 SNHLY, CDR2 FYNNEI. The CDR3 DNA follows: TGTGCCAGCAGTCTGACTAGCGGGAGAATCGGCGAGCAGTACTTC. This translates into CASSLTSGRIGEQYF.

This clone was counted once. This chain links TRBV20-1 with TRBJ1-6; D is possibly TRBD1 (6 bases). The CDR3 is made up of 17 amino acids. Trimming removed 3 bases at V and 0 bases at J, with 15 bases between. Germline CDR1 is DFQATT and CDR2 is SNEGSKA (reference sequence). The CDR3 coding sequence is TGCAGTGCTAGTATGGGGGGGCCGAGCTCCTATAATTCACCCCTCCACTTT. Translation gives CSASMGGPSSYNSPLHF.

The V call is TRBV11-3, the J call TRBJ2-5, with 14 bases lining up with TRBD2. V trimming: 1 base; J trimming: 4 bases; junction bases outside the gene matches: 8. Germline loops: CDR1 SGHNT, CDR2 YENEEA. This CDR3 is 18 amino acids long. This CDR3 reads CASSLGGTSGGRGETQYF. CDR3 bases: TGTGCCAGCAGCTTAGGTGGGACTAGCGGGGGTCGTGGAGAGACCCAGTACTTC.

CDR3 DNA sequence: TGTGCCAGCAGCTACTCGGACACTTGGTATGGCTACACCTTC. Amino acids: CASSYSDTWYGYTF. This chain connects TRBV7-2 to TRBJ1-2; D possibly corresponds to TRBD1 (5 bases). The CDR3 consists of 14 residues. Germline loops: CDR1 SGHTA, CDR2 FQGNSA. V shed 4 bases and J shed 5 bases, with 14 bases lying between them.

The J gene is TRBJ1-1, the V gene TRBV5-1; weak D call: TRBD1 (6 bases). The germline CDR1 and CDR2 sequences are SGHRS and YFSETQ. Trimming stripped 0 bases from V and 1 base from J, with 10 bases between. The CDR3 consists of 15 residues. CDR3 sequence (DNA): TGCGCCAGCAGCTTGGGACAGGCTGAGAACACTGAAGCTTTCTTT. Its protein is CASSLGQAENTEAFF.

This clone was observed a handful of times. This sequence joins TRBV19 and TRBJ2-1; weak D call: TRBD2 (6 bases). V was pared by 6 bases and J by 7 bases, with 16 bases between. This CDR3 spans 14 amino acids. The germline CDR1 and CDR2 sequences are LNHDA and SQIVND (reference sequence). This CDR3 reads CASSHLGGRNEQFF. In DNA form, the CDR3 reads TGTGCCAGTAGCCATCTGGGGGGACGGAATGAGCAGTTCTTC. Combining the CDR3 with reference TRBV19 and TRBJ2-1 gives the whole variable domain DGGITQSPKYLFRKEGQNVTLSCEQNLNHDAMYWYRQDPGQGLRLIYYSQIVNDFQKGDIAEGYSVSREKKESFPLTVTSAQKNPTAFYLCASSHLGGRNEQFFGPGTRLTVL.

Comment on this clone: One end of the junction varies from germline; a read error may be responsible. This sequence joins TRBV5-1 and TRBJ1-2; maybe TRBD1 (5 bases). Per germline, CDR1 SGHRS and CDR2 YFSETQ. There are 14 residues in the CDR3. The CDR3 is CASSLEGKVNGYIF. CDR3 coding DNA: TGCGCCAGCAGCTTGGAGGGGAAAGTTAATGGCTACATCTTC.

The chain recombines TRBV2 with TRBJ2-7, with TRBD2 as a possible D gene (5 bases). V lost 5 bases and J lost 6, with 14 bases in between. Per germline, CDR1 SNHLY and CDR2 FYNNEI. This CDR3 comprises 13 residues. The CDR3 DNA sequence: TGTGCCAGCAGTACTCGCCCGGCGGGCGAGCAGTACTTC. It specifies CASSTRPAGEQYF.

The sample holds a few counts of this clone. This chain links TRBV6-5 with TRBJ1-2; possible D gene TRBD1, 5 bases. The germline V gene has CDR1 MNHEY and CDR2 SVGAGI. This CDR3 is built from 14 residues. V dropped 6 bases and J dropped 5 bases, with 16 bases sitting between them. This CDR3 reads CASRDVQGRYGYTF. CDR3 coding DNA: TGTGCCAGCAGGGACGTGCAGGGTCGGTATGGCTACACCTTC.

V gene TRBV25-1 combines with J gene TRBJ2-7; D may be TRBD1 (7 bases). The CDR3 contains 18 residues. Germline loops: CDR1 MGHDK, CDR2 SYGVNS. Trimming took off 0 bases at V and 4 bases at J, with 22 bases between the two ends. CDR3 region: CASSEYRAGGFGGYEQYF. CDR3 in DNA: TGTGCCAGCAGTGAATATCGGGCAGGGGGTTTCGGGGGATACGAGCAGTACTTC.

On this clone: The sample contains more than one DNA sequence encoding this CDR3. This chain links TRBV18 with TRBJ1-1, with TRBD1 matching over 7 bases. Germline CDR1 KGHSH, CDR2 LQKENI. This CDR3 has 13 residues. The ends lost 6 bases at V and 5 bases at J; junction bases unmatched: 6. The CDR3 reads CASSPAGGTEAFF. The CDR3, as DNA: TGTGCCAGCTCTCCGGCAGGGGGAACTGAAGCTTTCTTT.

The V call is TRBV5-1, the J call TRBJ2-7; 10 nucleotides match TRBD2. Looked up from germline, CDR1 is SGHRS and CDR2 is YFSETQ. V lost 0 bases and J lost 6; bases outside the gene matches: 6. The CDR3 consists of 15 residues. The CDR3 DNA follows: TGCGCCAGCAGCTTGGTCCCTAGCGGGAGTGTCGAGCAGTACTTC. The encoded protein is CASSLVPSGSVEQYF.

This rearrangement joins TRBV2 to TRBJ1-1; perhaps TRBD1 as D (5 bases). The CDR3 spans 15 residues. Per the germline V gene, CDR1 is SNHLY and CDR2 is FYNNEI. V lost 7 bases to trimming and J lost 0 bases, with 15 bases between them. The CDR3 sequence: CASNRDGGLNTEAFF. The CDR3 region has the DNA TGTGCCAGCAACCGGGACGGGGGATTGAACACTGAAGCTTTCTTT. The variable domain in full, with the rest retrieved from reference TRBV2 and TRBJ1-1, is EPEVTQTPSHQVTQMGQEVILRCVPISNHLYFYWYRQILGQKVEFLVSFYNNEISEKSEIFDDQFSVERPDGSNFTLKIRSTKLEDSAMYFCASNRDGGLNTEAFFGQGTRLTVV.

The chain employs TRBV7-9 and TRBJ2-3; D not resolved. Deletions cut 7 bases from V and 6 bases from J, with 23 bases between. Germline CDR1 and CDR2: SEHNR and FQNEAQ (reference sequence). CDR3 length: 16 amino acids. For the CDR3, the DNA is TGTGCCAGCAACATCCGTGCCAGCGTTAGAGTGGATACGCAGTATTTT. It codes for CASNIRASVRVDTQYF.

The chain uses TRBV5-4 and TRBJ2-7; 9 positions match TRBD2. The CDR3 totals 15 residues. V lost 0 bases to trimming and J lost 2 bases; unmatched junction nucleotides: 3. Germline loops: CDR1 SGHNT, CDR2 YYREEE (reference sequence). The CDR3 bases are TGTGCCAGCAGCTTGGGCCCTAGCGGGGCCTACGAGCAGTACTTC. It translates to CASSLGPSGAYEQYF.

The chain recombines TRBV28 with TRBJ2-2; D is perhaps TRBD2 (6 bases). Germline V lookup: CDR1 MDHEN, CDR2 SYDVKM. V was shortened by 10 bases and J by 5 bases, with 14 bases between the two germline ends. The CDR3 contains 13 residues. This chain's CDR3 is CATSGLRTGELFF. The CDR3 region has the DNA TGTGCCACCTCGGGACTGAGGACCGGGGAGCTGTTTTTT.

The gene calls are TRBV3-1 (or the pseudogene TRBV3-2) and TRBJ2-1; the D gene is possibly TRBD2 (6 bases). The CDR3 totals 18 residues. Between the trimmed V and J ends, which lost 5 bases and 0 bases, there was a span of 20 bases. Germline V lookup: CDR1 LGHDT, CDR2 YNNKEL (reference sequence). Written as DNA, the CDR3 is TGTGCCAGCAGCGCGCGGGACTCGTCTCTGAGCTCCTACAATGAGCAGTTCTTC. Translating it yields CASSARDSSLSSYNEQFF.

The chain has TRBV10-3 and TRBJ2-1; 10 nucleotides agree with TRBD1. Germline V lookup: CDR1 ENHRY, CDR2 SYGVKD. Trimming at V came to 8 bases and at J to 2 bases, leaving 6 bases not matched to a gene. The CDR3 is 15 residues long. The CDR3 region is CAILDRGQAYNEQFF. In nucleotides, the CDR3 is TGTGCCATCCTCGACAGGGGGCAAGCCTACAATGAGCAGTTCTTC.

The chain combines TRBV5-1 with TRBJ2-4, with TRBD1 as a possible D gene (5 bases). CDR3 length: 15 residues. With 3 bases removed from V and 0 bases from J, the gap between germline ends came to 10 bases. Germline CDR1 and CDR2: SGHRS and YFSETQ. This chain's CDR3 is CASSWTDRAKNIQYF. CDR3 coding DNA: TGCGCCAGCAGCTGGACCGACAGAGCCAAAAACATTCAGTACTTC.